This paragraph reports one T cell receptor (beta chain). One entry per CDR3 protein results from TCRdb running MiXCR on the 5' RACE reads. This sample has some 500,000 distinct CDR3 sequences; roughly 9.9% occur once, and the top ten carry around 3%. The data stem from a study of identical twins. Germline V gene lookup returns CDR1 SGHAT and CDR2 FQNNGV. CDR3 length equals 17 residues. V lost 5 bases and J lost 6, with 20 bases in between. These data were likewise used in another study, on yellow fever vaccine responses in identical twins.

Source material: PBMCs. This chain uses TRBV11-2 with TRBJ2-6, with D hard to call. This TCR was sampled from a woman between 18 and 29 years old in good health. CDR3 sequence: CASSQLRVMFEANVLTF. The CDR3, as DNA: TGTGCCAGCAGCCAACTCCGGGTGATGTTCGAGGCCAACGTCCTGACTTTC.